Sequencing of this T cell receptor beta chain was carried out in a study of T cell responses to AZD1222 COVID-19 vaccine (dated by TCRdb to about 2021). In terms of the full investigation: Because spike-specific TCR depth and breadth did not differ between the two schedules, AZD1222 recipients who got a second dose at roughly 4 weeks were pooled with those who got a second dose at roughly 12 weeks. A total of 230 to 250 trial participants underwent TCR sequencing, of whom about 210 had received two doses of AZD1222 and roughly 26 had received two doses of the MenACWY control vaccine. Trial participants were enrolled by age into subgroups of 18-55, 56-69 and 70-plus years, and 148, 28 and 57 TCR-sequenced participants, respectively, were included in these subgroups. The full study reports these points: Only five to seven AZD1222 recipients were SARS-CoV-2 seropositive at baseline, limiting conclusions about previously exposed vaccinees. Vaccine-associated CD4 TCRs spanned the whole spike protein, with dominant responses in regions 160-218 and 743-854. A significant rise in spike-specific TCR breadth and depth was observed after two AZD1222 doses relative to day 0 and relative to MenACWY recipients. Participants were mostly white British, with more females than males. The authors suggested clonal diversity may have been underestimated. In the small 56-69-year group, the increase in depth fell short of significance, most likely because of low power. No day 14 peak-response samples were available, so repertoires were characterized only after the peak T cell response. Reportedly, close to half of the unique spike-specific TCRs recognized epitopes lying outside the regions that are mutated in the B.1.351 and B.1.1.7 variants.

Note on this clone: Its antigen has not been determined. Within one base of it there is no much larger clone, and no base qualities were kept.

The sample's time point label, decoded: baseline before first vaccination. Samples from vaccinated people were obtained from the UK trials COV001 and COV002, which included a single-blind randomized controlled phase 2/3 trial of AZD1222 (ChAdOx1 nCoV-19) in healthy adults. For TCRbeta chain sequencing, PBMC samples from trial participants were taken at day 0 and at day 28 after the second dose. The CDR3 regions of human TCRbeta chains were analyzed by immunosequencing. Per the authors' processing: Repertoire TCRs were matched against a reference library of SARS-CoV-2-specific TCRs generated with the MIRA antigen-specificity platform. Breadth was defined as the fraction of unique TCRs that were SARS-CoV-2-associated. Depth was defined as the fraction of total T cells that were SARS-CoV-2-associated. Each spike-specific TCR was assigned to its reactive spike region and to a CD4 or CD8 class using the MIRA data. Log10-transformed breadth and depth values were compared by one-way ANOVA with Sidak's multiple comparisons tests. Imported from immuneACCESS, the table was reduced by TCRdb to in-frame sequences with V and J called. These copies leave out some clones; in studies compared against another copy, an unresolved V gene accounts for under half, and the cause of the remainder is not known. Clone size and V and J calls were adopted from that table, with D and trimming inferred from the DNA. The sample yields roughly 180,000 clones; about 90% were counted once. The ten largest clones capture approximately 2% of the sample.

From the cysteine up to the phenylalanine, the CDR3 has a length of 13 residues. Only the CDR3 region is kept as DNA, spanning 39 bases read in frame from base 1. V is cut back by 2 bases and J by 4 bases, with 3 bases in the junction unmatched. The germline V gene (reference sequence) specifies SGHNT as CDR1 and YYREEE as CDR2. The sequence links TRBV5-4 to TRBJ2-7; the junction holds 7 bases that match TRBD2. The origin of this receptor is an adult in good health. The source material was peripheral blood, sampled on day 0 of AZD1222 vaccination. The DNA is as follows: TGTGCCAGCAGCTTTTCCGGGGGGTACGAGCAGTACTTC. Protein translation: CASSFSGGYEQYF. The CDR3, completed at both ends by the reference TRBV5-4 and TRBJ2-7 genes, gives the full variable domain ETGVTQSPTHLIKTRGQQVTLRCSSQSGHNTVSWYQQALGQGPQFIFQYYREEENGRGNFPPRFSGLQFPNYSSELNVNALELDDSALYLCASSFSGGYEQYFGPGTRLTVT.